Listed below are T cell receptor beta chains from one sample, sequenced in a study of blood T cell repertoires in COVID-19. Libraries were prepared by immunoSEQ multiplex PCR; TCRdb keeps only in-frame clonotypes and omits some of them. Here the sample spans approximately 140,000 clones, about nine tenths being singletons. The sequenced sample was peripheral blood. These TCRs come from an elderly man with acute or convalescent COVID-19. Both conserved end residues are part of each CDR3. Each record gives: clone size, V gene, J gene, D gene, CDR3 DNA, CDR3 protein. A D gene is named only where the DNA matches it firmly. Clone sizes are given selectively: once, few, many, or a class where the clone is expanded.

.	TRBV5-1	TRBJ2-7	TRBD1	TGCGCCAGCAGCCCCTCCGGACAGGGGGTTCATTACGAGCAGTACTTC	CASSPSGQGVHYEQYF
few	TRBV19	TRBJ2-3	.	TGTGCCAGTAGTCAGGGCACAGATACGCAGTATTTT	CASSQGTDTQYF
.	TRBV9	TRBJ1-1	.	TGTGCCAGCAGCGTCGGGGATGGGACTGAAGCTTTCTTT	CASSVGDGTEAFF
.	TRBV11-2	TRBJ1-1	.	TGTGCCAGCAGCCCAGGGGTTGGGGAAGCTTTCTTT	CASSPGVGEAFF
.	TRBV6-5	TRBJ1-1	TRBD1	TGTGCCAGCAGAGACGAACCCGGGACAGGGTTTGCTTTCTTT	CASRDEPGTGFAFF
.	TRBV30	TRBJ2-5	.	TGTGCCTGGGGGTCGGGGGAAGAGACCCAGTACTTC	CAWGSGEETQYF
.	TRBV30	TRBJ2-1	TRBD2	TGTGCCTGGAGCGGTTTGTTAGCGGGGCAATTCTTC	CAWSGLLAGQFF
.	TRBV28	TRBJ2-5	TRBD2	TGTGCCAGCAGTTTAGGCGGGAGGGCCCAAGAGACCCAGTACTTC	CASSLGGRAQETQYF
.	TRBV11-2	TRBJ1-4	.	TGTGCCAGCAGCTTGGTTGGCGAAAAACTGTTTTTT	CASSLVGEKLFF
.	TRBV29-1	TRBJ1-3	.	TGCAGCGTTGAAGGCGCCGGCTCTGGAAACACCATATATTTT	CSVEGAGSGNTIYF
.	TRBV7-8	TRBJ2-6	TRBD2	TGTGCCAGCAGCTTAGCAGGGACTAGCGGGACCGGGGCCAACGTCCTGACTTTC	CASSLAGTSGTGANVLTF
.	TRBV5-1	TRBJ2-3	TRBD1	TGCGCCAGCAGCTTGGCCAGCAGGACAGGGCCTGGAGATACGCAGTATTTT	CASSLASRTGPGDTQYF
.	TRBV19	TRBJ1-2	.	TGTGCCAGCTGCCTCCAACAGGGAATCCCCTATGGCTACACCTTC	CASCLQQGIPYGYTF
.	TRBV27	TRBJ2-3	.	TGTGCCAGCAGACTACGGGGGGCACGCACAGATACGCAGTATTTT	CASRLRGARTDTQYF
.	TRBV5-1	TRBJ1-3	.	TGCGCCAGCAGCTCCGACCCAGGCTCTGGAAACACCATATATTTT	CASSSDPGSGNTIYF
.	TRBV5-6	TRBJ1-1	TRBD1	TGTGCCAGCAGCTCGACGGGACAGGAGAACACTGAAGCTTTCTTT	CASSSTGQENTEAFF
.	TRBV11-2	TRBJ1-1	.	TGTGCCAGCAGCTTAGCGGGACTTCAAGGTTCCTTCTTT	CASSLAGLQGSFF
.	TRBV11-2	TRBJ2-1	.	TGTGCCAGCAGCTTAGGTAAACTAGTGTCCAATGAGCAGTTCTTC	CASSLGKLVSNEQFF
.	TRBV6-6	TRBJ2-5	.	TGTGCCAGCAGCCCCATTCGGGGGCAAGAGACCCAGTACTTC	CASSPIRGQETQYF
.	TRBV5-1	TRBJ2-7	TRBD2	TGCGCCAGCAGCTTACTAGCGGGAGGACCATACGAGCAGTACTTC	CASSLLAGGPYEQYF
.	TRBV3-1/TRBV3-2	TRBJ1-3	.	TGTGCCAGCTCAGGTTTCTCTGGAAACACCATATATTTT	CASSGFSGNTIYF
.	TRBV30	TRBJ2-5	TRBD2	TGTGCCTGGAGTGTTAGCGGGGGAGAGACCCAGTACTTC	CAWSVSGGETQYF
.	TRBV24-1	TRBJ2-5	.	TGTGCCACCAGCCCCGGGAAAGAGACCCAGTACTTC	CATSPGKETQYF
.	TRBV11-2	TRBJ2-2	.	TGTGCCAGCAGCTTCATCACCGGGGAGCTGTTTTTT	CASSFITGELFF
once	TRBV27	TRBJ1-6	.	TGTGCCAGCAGTTTGTACAGGGTAGATTCACCCCTCCACTTT	CASSLYRVDSPLHF
.	TRBV6-4	TRBJ1-5	.	TGTGCCAGCTCGTGGGGGGATATCCTTCCCTATAGCAATCAGCCCCAGCATTTT	CASSWGDILPYSNQPQHF
once	TRBV3-1/TRBV3-2	TRBJ2-5	.	TGTGCCAGCAGCCAACCGGGACTCCGTCAAGAGACCCAGTACTTC	CASSQPGLRQETQYF
.	TRBV10-2	TRBJ2-3	TRBD1	TGCGCCATTAGGGACAGGGGTTTCACAGATACGCAGTATTTT	CAIRDRGFTDTQYF
.	TRBV18	TRBJ1-4	.	TGTGCCAGCTCCCTAGGGGGAGAAAAACTGTTTTTT	CASSLGGEKLFF
.	TRBV28	TRBJ2-5	.	TGTGCCCCCCTCCCGGGGGAGACCCAGTACTTC	CAPLPGETQYF
.	TRBV2	TRBJ1-1	TRBD1	TGTGCCAGCAGAGGAGGACAGGGCTTGGGCACTGAAGCTTTCTTT	CASRGGQGLGTEAFF
once	TRBV6-1	TRBJ2-3	.	TGTGCCAGCAGTGAAGCTGGGCCACTCACAGATACGCAGTATTTT	CASSEAGPLTDTQYF
.	TRBV9	TRBJ1-1	TRBD1	TGTGCCAGCAGCCCACAGGACAGGTTTAGGACTGAAGCTTTCTTT	CASSPQDRFRTEAFF
.	TRBV28	TRBJ2-7	TRBD1	TGTGCCAGCAGCCAAGGGGGCGCAGGTTTCCACGAGCAGTACTTC	CASSQGGAGFHEQYF
.	TRBV9	TRBJ1-6	.	TGTGCCAGCAGCGTAGAAGGTTCAGGAAATTCACCCCTCCACTTT	CASSVEGSGNSPLHF
.	TRBV21-1	TRBJ2-7	.	TGTGCCAGCAGCAATGCGGCACCTTGTGAGCAGTACTTC	CASSNAAPCEQYF
.	TRBV12-3/TRBV12-4	TRBJ2-2	.	TGTGCCAGCAGCCCCCTGCCTAGGGGGGAGCTGTTTTTT	CASSPLPRGELFF